Listed below are T cell receptor beta chains from one sample, sequenced in a study of cytotoxic CD8 clonotypes in ibrutinib-treated CLL. TCRdb keeps only in-frame clones here, not all; method: immunoSEQ multiplex PCR. The profile covers over 40,000 clones, with around four fifths appearing a single time and roughly 22% taken by the ten largest. The sample consisted of PBMCs, taken after 24 months of ibrutinib treatment. The origin of the receptors is a human donor with chronic lymphocytic leukemia. The CDR3 runs from the conserved cysteine through the conserved F or W. Each record gives: V gene, J gene, clone size, D gene, CDR3 DNA, CDR3 protein. D genes are given only for firm matches. Clone size, where shown, is once, few, many, or a class for clones that have expanded.

TRBV19	TRBJ2-1	-	TRBD2	TGTGCCAGTAGTATAGGACTAGCGGGAACCAATGAGCAGTTCTTC	CASSIGLAGTNEQFF
TRBV12-5	TRBJ2-2	-	TRBD2	TGTGCTAGTCTTGGAGCGGGAGGGCCAAACGGGGAGCTGTTTTTT	CASLGAGGPNGELFF
TRBV7-3	TRBJ2-3	-	-	TGTGCCAGCAGCTTGGCCGGAGACCAAGATACGCAGTATTTT	CASSLAGDQDTQYF
TRBV5-1	TRBJ1-1	-	TRBD1	TGCGCCAGCACCTTGGACAGGGCGAACACTGAAGCTTTCTTT	CASTLDRANTEAFF
TRBV7-9	TRBJ1-4	-	TRBD1	TGTGCCAGCAGCCAGGGACAGGGTCGCGAAAAACTGTTTTTT	CASSQGQGREKLFF
TRBV11-2	TRBJ1-2	-	TRBD1	TGTGCCAGCAGGGCGACAGGGAAAGGACGCTATGGCTACACCTTC	CASRATGKGRYGYTF
TRBV5-1	TRBJ1-1	-	-	TGCGCCAGCAGCTTGGCTGGGACAATGAACACTGAAGCTTTCTTT	CASSLAGTMNTEAFF
TRBV14	TRBJ2-1	-	TRBD2	TGTGCCAGCAGCCAAGGCCCTAGCGGGAGGGACATATACAATGAGCAGTTCTTC	CASSQGPSGRDIYNEQFF
TRBV5-1	TRBJ2-5	few	-	TGCGCCAGCGGGGGGTCTGGGGAGACCCAGTACTTC	CASGGSGETQYF
TRBV6-5	TRBJ2-5	-	-	TGTGCCAGCATGTCAACGGGGCGCATGGAGACCCAGTACTTC	CASMSTGRMETQYF
TRBV2	TRBJ2-1	-	-	TGTGCCAGCCACTCCCTATCCTCCTCCAACAATGAGCAGTTCTTC	CASHSLSSSNNEQFF
TRBV4-3	TRBJ2-1	-	TRBD2	TGCGCCAGCAGCCAAGATTTCAGCGGGACCCTCAATGAGCAGTTCTTC	CASSQDFSGTLNEQFF
TRBV6-1	TRBJ2-3	-	TRBD2	TGTGCCAGCAGTGAAGGCGGGAGAAGCACAGATACGCAGTATTTT	CASSEGGRSTDTQYF
TRBV29-1	TRBJ2-2	-	TRBD2	TGCAGCGTTGAAGCGCCCCTTGGACTAGCCCGCACCGGGGAGCTGTTTTTT	CSVEAPLGLARTGELFF
TRBV13	TRBJ2-4	-	-	TGTGCCAGCAGCTTAGGCGGAGGGATAGCCAAAAACATTCAGTACTTC	CASSLGGGIAKNIQYF
TRBV28	TRBJ2-7	few	-	TGTGCCAGCAGTTTACTAGGGTTCGAGCAGTACTTC	CASSLLGFEQYF
TRBV7-2	TRBJ2-3	once	-	TGTGCCAGCAGCTTAGGGACTGGTGATACGCAGTATTTT	CASSLGTGDTQYF
TRBV5-6	TRBJ2-3	once	-	TGTGCCAGCAGCTTGGTTGGGTGGGACACGAACACAGATACGCAGTATTTT	CASSLVGWDTNTDTQYF
TRBV9	TRBJ2-2	-	TRBD2	TGTGCCAGCAGCGTCGGACTAGCGAACACCGGGGAGCTGTTTTTT	CASSVGLANTGELFF
TRBV5-8	TRBJ2-1	-	-	TGTGCCAGCAGCATCACCGCAGGGGGGGCTAGGTACAATGAGCAGTTCTTC	CASSITAGGARYNEQFF
TRBV7-9	TRBJ2-7	few	-	TGTGCCAGCAGCACCTCGGGACACAGCTACGAGCAGTACTTC	CASSTSGHSYEQYF
TRBV19	TRBJ1-2	-	-	TGTGCCAGTAGTATAACCATAAAAGGGAGTTATGGCTACACCTTC	CASSITIKGSYGYTF
TRBV7-6	TRBJ2-1	once	-	TGTGCCAGCAGCTTAGATCGGATCAATGAGCAGTTCTTC	CASSLDRINEQFF
TRBV28	TRBJ1-5	once	-	TGTGCCAGCGGCAGTCCATACGGGACCCATAGTAGCAATCAGCCCCAGCATTTT	CASGSPYGTHSSNQPQHF
TRBV19	TRBJ2-3	-	TRBD2	TGTGCCAGTAGTATGATGAGGGGAGGGGAAGATACGCAGTATTTT	CASSMMRGGEDTQYF
TRBV6-1	TRBJ1-1	-	-	TGTGCCAGCAGTGAACGCCAGGTTCTTGAAGCTTTCTTT	CASSERQVLEAFF
TRBV28	TRBJ1-3	-	TRBD1	TGTGCCAGCAGTTCGTTCCGGGACAGAACCTCTGGAAACACCATATATTTT	CASSSFRDRTSGNTIYF
TRBV11-3	TRBJ2-1	-	TRBD2	TGTGCCAGCAGCTTGGGACTAGCGGGTGCCGGTGAGCAGTTCTTC	CASSLGLAGAGEQFF
TRBV30	TRBJ2-7	-	TRBD2	TGTGCCTGGAGTGTGCAAGCGGGACTGTACGAGCAGTACTTC	CAWSVQAGLYEQYF
TRBV28	TRBJ1-2	few	TRBD1	TGTGCCAGCAGCTGGGGGACAGGGGAGGATGGCTACACCTTC	CASSWGTGEDGYTF
TRBV11-3	TRBJ2-3	-	TRBD2	TGTGCCAGCAGCTTAGGCGGGAGGGCCAGCACAGATACGCAGTATTTT	CASSLGGRASTDTQYF
TRBV12-2	TRBJ1-5	-	-	TGTGCAAGTCGCCGTAGACAGGGTAGATGGCAGCCCCAGCATTTT	CASRRRQGRWQPQHF
TRBV5-3	TRBJ2-3	-	-	TGTGCCAGCCGAGGACAGCTTGCCACAGATACGCAGTATTTT	CASRGQLATDTQYF
TRBV6-1	TRBJ2-3	-	TRBD2	TGTGCCAGTAGAAAGGCGGGAGGGATGGCGGATACGCAGTATTTT	CASRKAGGMADTQYF
TRBV7-9	TRBJ2-7	-	-	TGTGCCAGCAGCTTAGAAGGCGGCTCGAACGAGCAGTACTTC	CASSLEGGSNEQYF
TRBV7-8	TRBJ1-5	-	-	TGTGCCAGCAGCTTAGCGATAGGTAGCCAGCCCCAGCATTTT	CASSLAIGSQPQHF
TRBV5-6	TRBJ2-2	-	TRBD1	TGTGCCAGCAGCTTTTTCGACAGGGAAGGACCCGGGGAGCTGTTTTTT	CASSFFDREGPGELFF
TRBV28	TRBJ2-1	few	-	TGTGCCAGCAGTTCCATCGAGGATGAGCAGTTCTTC	CASSSIEDEQFF
TRBV18	TRBJ2-7	-	-	TGTGCCAGCTCACCGAACTTAGCGGTCGAGCAGTACTTC	CASSPNLAVEQYF
TRBV6-6	TRBJ2-7	-	-	TGTGCCACCTGCAGGGTGTCGGTGGGGGAGCAGTACTTC	CATCRVSVGEQYF
TRBV28	TRBJ2-2	-	TRBD2	TGTGCCAGCAGTTTGTTTAGCGGGAGGGCCCCCGGGGAGCTGTTTTTT	CASSLFSGRAPGELFF
TRBV5-4	TRBJ2-7	once	TRBD1	TGTGCCAGCAGCCGTTCCACCGGGACAGGGAATTACGAGCAGTACTTC	CASSRSTGTGNYEQYF
TRBV19	TRBJ1-2	-	-	TGTGCCAGTAGTACCCGCGCAGAGCTTAACTATGGCTACACCTTC	CASSTRAELNYGYTF
TRBV11-3	TRBJ2-7	once	TRBD2	TGTGCCAGCAGCTCCCGGACTAGCGGGCCCTACGAGCAGTACTTC	CASSSRTSGPYEQYF
TRBV5-1	TRBJ2-7	once	-	TGCGCCAGCAGCTTGGCTGGAGGGAGTAGAGACGAGCAGTACTTC	CASSLAGGSRDEQYF
TRBV28	TRBJ2-3	-	TRBD2	TGTGCCAGCAGTTTTGGCGGGAGGGTGGGCTCTAGCACAGATACGCAGTATTTT	CASSFGGRVGSSTDTQYF
TRBV10-3	TRBJ2-7	-	TRBD2	TGTGCCATCCAGGGTACTAGCGGGAGTGGGCAGTACTTC	CAIQGTSGSGQYF
TRBV11-2	TRBJ2-2	-	-	TGTGCCAGCAGCTTAGGACAGACCGGGGAGCTGTTTTTT	CASSLGQTGELFF
TRBV19	TRBJ1-5	-	-	TGTGCCAGTAGCCCAGACAGTTATCAGCCCCAGCATTTT	CASSPDSYQPQHF
TRBV30	TRBJ2-7	-	-	TGTGCCTGGGTCCGGGTGTCGACGAACGAGCAGTACTTC	CAWVRVSTNEQYF
TRBV9	TRBJ2-7	once	TRBD2	TGTGCCAGCAGCCTCGGACTAGCGGGAGAACAGTACTTC	CASSLGLAGEQYF
TRBV25-1	TRBJ1-1	-	-	TGTGCCAGCGGAAGGAACGGGAACACTGAAGCTTTCTTT	CASGRNGNTEAFF
TRBV5-8	TRBJ1-2	-	-	TGTGCCAGCAGCCTACAGGACCCCGAATATGGCTACACCTTC	CASSLQDPEYGYTF
TRBV4-3	TRBJ1-5	-	-	TGCGCCAGCAGCCAAGGGGCGGGGGATCAACTTAATCAGCCCCAGCATTTT	CASSQGAGDQLNQPQHF
TRBV2	TRBJ1-2	-	TRBD1	TGTGCCAGCAGGCCACAGGGGGCGGGAGGCTACACCTTC	CASRPQGAGGYTF
TRBV6-5	TRBJ2-1	-	-	TGTGCCAGCAGATCCCTCGTCGGTGAGCAGTTCTTC	CASRSLVGEQFF
TRBV25-1	TRBJ2-1	-	-	TGTGCCAGCAGTGAAGGGGGGTTTAGTTTGGATGAGCAGTTCTTC	CASSEGGFSLDEQFF